These 8 T cell receptor beta chains share one sample of origin, sequenced in a study of blood T cell repertoires in COVID-19. Repertoires were generated with immunoSEQ multiplex PCR, while TCRdb's copy carries only in-frame clones and drops some. The data contain around 250,000 clones, approximately 89% of them singletons. The specimen was peripheral blood. The source is a woman aged 40 to 55 who had recovered from COVID-19.

The rearrangement joins TRBV6-1 to TRBJ1-1; no definite D call. Trimming cost V 2 bases and J 2 bases, with 9 bases left between them. Germline CDR1 and CDR2: MNHNS and SASEGT. The CDR3 is 14 amino acids. CDR3 sequence: CASSESRVNTEAFF. CDR3 DNA sequence: TGTGCCAGCAGTGAATCTCGGGTAAACACTGAAGCTTTCTTT.

This clone is a singleton in its sample. The chain has TRBV6-5 and TRBJ1-1, with 8 nucleotides matching TRBD1. The CDR3 contains 14 residues. Germline V lookup: CDR1 MNHEY, CDR2 SVGAGI. V shed 4 bases, J shed 4 bases, and the junction held 5 bases outside the gene matches. The DNA of the CDR3 is TGTGCCAGCAGTTGGGACAGGCAAGGCACTGAAGCTTTCTTT. Translation gives CASSWDRQGTEAFF.

The V gene is TRBV5-1, the J gene TRBJ2-3, with 8 positions matching TRBD2. The CDR3 totals 18 residues. After removal of 4 bases from V and 0 bases from J, the junction contained 13 bases not matched to a gene. Germline lookup yields CDR1 SGHRS and CDR2 YFSETQ. The CDR3 sequence: CASSGRTTSEPSTDTQYF. As DNA, the CDR3 is TGCGCCAGCAGCGGGAGGACGACTAGCGAACCTAGCACAGATACGCAGTATTTT.

The chain links TRBV29-1 to TRBJ1-1; D is perhaps TRBD1 (6 bases). V lost 2 bases, J lost 11 bases, and 15 bases lay in between. Germline values: CDR1 SQVTM, CDR2 ANQGSEA. The CDR3 has 12 residues. The CDR3 DNA reads as TGCAGCGTTGAACCCTCTCAGGGGCGTGCTTTCTTT. It is translated as CSVEPSQGRAFF.

The J gene is TRBJ1-2, the V gene TRBV21-1; the D call in the table, TRBD1, was not verified against the DNA. TRBV21-1 is given as a pseudogene. The CDR3 is 15 amino acids. The CDR3 region has the DNA TGTGCCAGCAGACTCGGGACAGAGGGGGGATATGGCTACACCTTC. Translation gives CASRLGTEGGYGYTF.

This clone was seen only a few times. This chain joins TRBV7-9 and TRBJ2-7; 7 nucleotides line up with TRBD1. The CDR3 loop spans 14 amino acids. V lost 5 bases to trimming and J lost 0 bases; unmatched junction nucleotides: 4. Germline CDR1 reads SEHNR; CDR2 reads FQNEAQ (reference sequence). CDR3 region: CASSGRDSSYEQYF. CDR3 coding DNA: TGTGCCAGCAGCGGCCGGGACAGCTCCTACGAGCAGTACTTC.

The genes are TRBV4-3 and TRBJ2-1; D is unresolved. The V gene lost 1 base and the J gene lost 4 bases, with 5 bases spanning the gap. This CDR3 region has 13 residues. The germline V gene encodes CDR1 LGHNA and CDR2 YSLEER. CDR3 loop: CASSQGLYNEQFF. CDR3 in DNA: TGCGCCAGCAGCCAAGGACTGTACAATGAGCAGTTCTTC.

The V gene is TRBV9, the J gene TRBJ1-2; D ambiguous. The length of the CDR3 is 13 residues. Looked up from germline, CDR1 is SGDLS and CDR2 is YYNGEE. The germline V and J ends were trimmed by 4 bases and 8 bases, with 15 bases remaining between them. CDR3 DNA: TGTGCCAGCAGCCCGCGGCAGCTTGGGGGCTACACCTTC. Translation: CASSPRQLGGYTF.